This T cell receptor (beta chain) was identified in a study of T cell changes during pregnancy in multiple sclerosis. Profiling relied on immunoSEQ multiplex PCR, and the TCRdb table lists in-frame clones only, not all of them. Of over 45,000 clones in the sample, around 90% were seen once. The CDR3 sequence is 14 residues long. The V end lost 2 bases, the J end lost 4 bases, and 9 bases lay between the germline ends. Per the germline V gene, CDR1 is SGHNT and CDR2 is YYREEE (reference sequence). This clone has more than one count but fewer than ten. The receptor was derived from a female donor in good health, enrolled as a control in a pregnancy study. V and J are TRBV5-4 and TRBJ2-2, with D tentatively TRBD1 (5 bases). Here the sequenced sample was peripheral blood, taken in the third trimester of pregnancy. The CDR3 DNA is TGTGCCAGCAGCTTAGCAGGGCTCACCGGGGAGCTGTTTTTT. As protein: CASSLAGLTGELFF.